These 30 T cell receptor beta chains originate from one sample sequenced in a study of blood T cell repertoires in COVID-19. Clones were read by immunoSEQ multiplex PCR, and TCRdb kept only the in-frame ones, dropping some. Seen here are about 210,000 clones, roughly 88% observed once, and the top ten hold roughly 1.5%. Input material: peripheral blood. These receptors were obtained from a young man with active or convalescent COVID-19.

The J gene is TRBJ2-1, the V gene TRBV11-2; TRBD1 might be the D (5 bases). The CDR3 length is 16 residues. Germline-derived CDR1 and CDR2 are SGHAT and FQNNGV. Trimming stripped 5 bases from V and 0 bases from J, with 14 bases between. The CDR3 region has the DNA TGTGCCAGCAGCCCCAGGCCTGACAGCTCCTACAATGAGCAGTTCTTC. Translated: CASSPRPDSSYNEQFF.

The V and J genes are TRBV7-2 and TRBJ2-1; D gene uncertain. Looked up from germline, CDR1 is SGHTA and CDR2 is FQGNSA. V was clipped by 0 bases and J by 7 bases, with 7 bases between them. This CDR3 spans 13 amino acids. In DNA form, the CDR3 reads TGTGCCAGCAGCTTAGCCTCAGTGAATGAGCAGTTCTTC. Its protein is CASSLASVNEQFF. Drawing the rest from reference TRBV7-2 and TRBJ2-1, the complete variable domain is GAGVSQSPSNKVTEKGKDVELRCDPISGHTALYWYRQSLGQGLEFLIYFQGNSAPDKSGLPSDRFSAERTGGSVSTLTIQRTQQEDSAVYLCASSLASVNEQFFGPGTRLTVL.

V and J are TRBV6-2 or TRBV6-3 and TRBJ2-3, with D perhaps matching TRBD2 (5 bases). CDR1 MNHEY and CDR2 SVGEGT come from the germline V gene. The germline V and J ends were trimmed by 0 bases and 2 bases, with 15 bases remaining between them. The CDR3 is made up of 17 amino acids. The CDR3 protein is CASSYSGGRVYTDTQYF. The CDR3 DNA reads as TGTGCCAGCAGTTACTCCGGAGGCAGAGTTTACACAGATACGCAGTATTTT.

This chain connects TRBV5-6 to TRBJ2-3; D is undetermined. The CDR3 contains 16 residues. Trimming removed 0 bases at V and 2 bases at J, with 13 bases between. Germline V gene sequence: CDR1 SGHDT, CDR2 YYEEEE. The DNA for the CDR3 is TGTGCCAGCAGCTTGGAATCCTTGGCTCCCACAGATACGCAGTATTTT. Residues: CASSLESLAPTDTQYF.

The chain employs TRBV30 and TRBJ2-7, with 8 bases matching TRBD1. Germline CDR1 reads GTSNPN; CDR2 reads SVGIG (reference sequence). This CDR3 region has 13 residues. J lost 0 bases, V lost 3 bases, and 1 base had no gene match. The chain's CDR3 is CAWSDRGSYEQYF. The CDR3 region has the DNA TGTGCCTGGAGCGACAGGGGCTCCTACGAGCAGTACTTC.

This chain joins TRBV7-9 and TRBJ2-7, with D possibly matching TRBD1 (6 bases). Germline CDR1 and CDR2: SEHNR and FQNEAQ (reference sequence). The CDR3 is 15 amino acids. Trimming pared 7 bases from V and 2 bases from J, leaving 18 bases between. CDR3 in amino acids: CASIDRQATPYEQYF. The CDR3 coding sequence is TGTGCCAGCATCGATCGACAGGCAACGCCCTACGAGCAGTACTTC.

V and J are TRBV18 and TRBJ1-1; D not resolved. The V end lost 5 bases, the J end lost 0 bases, and 19 bases lay between the germline ends. This CDR3 contains 17 residues. CDR1 is KGHSH and CDR2 is LQKENI in the germline V gene. The CDR3 is CASSRVRGRTMNTEAFF. The CDR3 bases are TGTGCCAGCTCAAGGGTTCGCGGGCGGACTATGAACACTGAAGCTTTCTTT. The variable domain in full, completed from reference TRBV18 and TRBJ1-1, reads NAGVMQNPRHLVRRRGQEARLRCSPMKGHSHVYWYRQLPEEGLKFMVYLQKENIIDESGMPKERFSAEFPKEGPSILRIQQVVRGDSAAYFCASSRVRGRTMNTEAFFGQGTRLTVV.

V and J are TRBV20-1 and TRBJ1-5, with D perhaps TRBD1 (5 bases). Trimming took 3 bases from V and 2 from J, leaving 11 bases between them. The CDR3 is made up of 14 amino acids. Germline CDR1 reads DFQATT; CDR2 reads SNEGSKA (reference sequence). The CDR3 DNA is TGCAGTGCTAGTCGGCAGGGCCGCAATCAGCCCCAGCATTTT. Protein: CSASRQGRNQPQHF.

The rearrangement links TRBV6-5 to TRBJ2-7, with D maybe TRBD2 (5 bases). V lost 2 bases and J 2 bases, leaving 13 bases between the germline ends. The germline V gene encodes CDR1 MNHEY and CDR2 SVGAGI. The CDR3 contains 15 residues. CDR3 sequence reads: CASSYGMEAAYEQYF. Written as DNA, the CDR3 is TGTGCCAGCAGTTACGGTATGGAGGCTGCCTACGAGCAGTACTTC.

This chain joins TRBV5-1 and TRBJ1-1, with TRBD1 matching over 8 bases. Germline CDR1 reads SGHRS; CDR2 reads YFSETQ. The CDR3 has 14 amino acids. V lost 5 bases and J lost 3; bases outside the gene matches: 6. CDR3 residues: CASRPGQGDTEAFF. The CDR3 nucleotides read TGCGCCAGCAGACCTGGACAGGGTGACACTGAAGCTTTCTTT.

A single count supports this clone. The rearrangement joins TRBV4-1 to TRBJ1-5; the D is unclear. From germline, CDR1 is MGHRA and CDR2 YSYEKL. Trimming took 0 bases from V and 5 from J, leaving 5 bases between them. This CDR3 is built from 13 residues. The CDR3 DNA reads TGCGCCAGCAGCCAAGAGAGAGATCAGCCCCAGCATTTT. Protein: CASSQERDQPQHF.

CDR3 bases: TGTGCCTGGAGTGTCAGAGGCGGGGCAGGAGCTTTCTTT. Protein sequence: CAWSVRGGAGAFF. The V gene is TRBV30, the J gene TRBJ1-1, with a possible D match to TRBD1 (5 bases). The CDR3 runs to 13 residues. CDR1 and CDR2 (germline): GTSNPN, SVGIG (reference sequence). V lost 0 bases and J lost 10, with 15 bases in between.

The V and J genes are TRBV7-9 and TRBJ2-5; 9 bases fit TRBD1. The V gene end was trimmed by 5 bases and the J gene end by 4 bases; junction bases not matched to a gene: 5. The CDR3 consists of 14 residues. Per germline, CDR1 SEHNR and CDR2 FQNEAQ (reference sequence). The DNA of the CDR3 is TGTGCCAGCAGCGTAACAGGGGGCGGAGAGACCCAGTACTTC. This sequence encodes CASSVTGGGETQYF.

CDR3 region: CASSLDRAQPQHF. DNA for the CDR3: TGTGCCAGCAGTTTGGACAGGGCGCAGCCCCAGCATTTT. J is TRBJ1-5 and V is TRBV6-6, with TRBD1 identical over 8 bases. V was pared by 4 bases and J by 7 bases, with 3 bases of the junction left unmatched. Germline V gives CDR1 MNHNY, CDR2 SVGAGI (reference sequence). This CDR3 spans 13 amino acids.

V gene TRBV29-1 combines with J gene TRBJ1-1; tentative D call: TRBD1 (6 bases). The V end lost 1 base, the J end lost 8 bases, and 17 bases lay between the germline ends. The CDR3 extends over 14 amino acids. Germline assignment: CDR1 SQVTM and CDR2 ANQGSEA. CDR3 region: CSVEAHQRGGEAFF. In DNA, the CDR3 is TGCAGCGTTGAAGCCCATCAGAGAGGGGGAGAAGCTTTCTTT. Drawing the rest from reference TRBV29-1 and TRBJ1-1, the complete variable domain is SAVISQKPSRDICQRGTSLTIQCQVDSQVTMMFWYRQQPGQSLTLIATANQGSEATYESGFVIDKFPISRPNLTFSTLTVSNMSPEDSSIYLCSVEAHQRGGEAFFGQGTRLTVV.

The rearrangement joins TRBV19 to TRBJ2-5; tentatively, D is TRBD1 (5 bases). The CDR3 extends over 18 amino acids. CDR1 LNHDA and CDR2 SQIVND come from the germline V gene (reference sequence). V gave up 1 base and J gave up 4 bases, with 22 bases separating them. CDR3: CASSIVGIGALPRETQYF. Written as DNA, the CDR3 is TGTGCCAGTAGTATAGTAGGGATAGGGGCATTACCTCGAGAGACCCAGTACTTC.

This clone was seen a handful of times. The J gene is TRBJ2-1, the V gene TRBV30; D possibly corresponds to TRBD2 (5 bases). The CDR3 spans 15 residues. With 1 base removed from V and 6 bases from J, the gap between germline ends came to 16 bases. From germline, CDR1 is GTSNPN and CDR2 SVGIG (reference sequence). The CDR3 DNA reads as TGTGCCTGGAGTGCGGCACGGGGAACTACCAATGAGCAGTTCTTC. Translated, it gives CAWSAARGTTNEQFF.

J is TRBJ2-3 and V is TRBV5-4; 9 bases fit TRBD1. With V trimmed by 0 bases and J by 4 bases, 0 bases remained unmatched. Germline V gene data show CDR1 as SGHNT and CDR2 as YYREEE (reference sequence). The CDR3 sequence is 14 residues long. CDR3 bases: TGTGCCAGCAGCTTGGGACAGGGGGCAGATACGCAGTATTTT. Residues: CASSLGQGADTQYF.

The chain's CDR3 is CASSLGLAPGELFF. CDR3 bases: TGTGCCAGCAGCTTGGGACTAGCCCCCGGGGAGCTGTTTTTT. The rearrangement uses TRBV11-3 and TRBJ2-2, with 9 bases fitting TRBD2. V lost 3 bases and J lost 6; bases outside the gene matches: 2. CDR1 is SGHNT and CDR2 is YENEEA in the germline V gene. The CDR3 loop spans 14 amino acids.

This sequence joins TRBV9 and TRBJ1-1; the D gene is possibly TRBD1 (5 bases). Germline V gene lookup returns CDR1 SGDLS and CDR2 YYNGEE. Trimming stripped 0 bases from V and 3 bases from J, with 18 bases between. CDR3 length equals 17 residues. The CDR3 DNA sequence: TGTGCCAGCAGCGTAGTTGTCCAGGGTTGGTTTGACACTGAAGCTTTCTTT. It encodes CASSVVVQGWFDTEAFF.

The chain carries TRBV28 and TRBJ2-5; a weak D match, TRBD2 (7 bases). The CDR3 length is 15 residues. Between the trimmed V and J ends, which lost 4 bases and 4 bases, there was a span of 16 bases. CDR1 is MDHEN, CDR2 SYDVKM, per germline. The CDR3 sequence is CASSSPGGVRETQYF. CDR3 sequence (DNA): TGTGCCAGCAGTTCGCCGGGGGGCGTAAGAGAGACCCAGTACTTC.

The chain employs TRBV28 and TRBJ2-5, with D uncertain. CDR3 length equals 14 residues. The V gene's germline CDR1 is MDHEN and CDR2 SYDVKM. Trimming removed 3 bases at V and 3 bases at J, with 11 bases between. The CDR3 nucleotides are TGTGCCAGCAGTTTCACCGGAGTCAAAGAGACCCAGTACTTC. Its translation: CASSFTGVKETQYF. The whole variable domain, remainder taken from reference TRBV28 and TRBJ2-5, is DVKVTQSSRYLVKRTGEKVFLECVQDMDHENMFWYRQDPGLGLRLIYFSYDVKMKEKGDIPEGYSVSREKKERFSLILESASTNQTSMYLCASSFTGVKETQYFGPGTRLLVL.

CDR3 sequence reads: CASSPRDEQYF. In DNA form, the CDR3 reads TGTGCCAGCTCCCCCCGGGACGAGCAGTACTTC. V usage is TRBV18 and J usage is TRBJ2-7; no reliable D call. The CDR3 spans 11 residues. Per the germline V gene, CDR1 is KGHSH and CDR2 is LQKENI. The ends were cut back, 6 bases at V and 5 bases at J, with 8 bases in the middle.

The CDR3 DNA follows: TGTGCCAGCAGTTTAGGGCAGGTTGGGGGCTACACCTTC. Translating gives CASSLGQVGGYTF. The rearrangement uses TRBV27 and TRBJ1-2; unclear D gene. The CDR3 sequence is 13 residues long. Trimming cost V 2 bases and J 8 bases, with 12 bases left between them. CDR1 and CDR2 (germline): MNHEY, SMNVEV (reference sequence).

V is TRBV18 and J is TRBJ2-7; D is unclear. The germline V and J ends were trimmed by 3 bases and 4 bases, with 10 bases remaining between them. Germline CDR1 and CDR2: KGHSH and LQKENI. This CDR3 comprises 13 residues. This CDR3 is CASSPLFSYEQYF. In nucleotides, the CDR3 is TGTGCCAGCTCACCCCTTTTCAGTTACGAGCAGTACTTC. Filled out from reference TRBV18 and TRBJ2-7, the complete variable domain reads NAGVMQNPRHLVRRRGQEARLRCSPMKGHSHVYWYRQLPEEGLKFMVYLQKENIIDESGMPKERFSAEFPKEGPSILRIQQVVRGDSAAYFCASSPLFSYEQYFGPGTRLTVT.

V and J are TRBV7-9 and TRBJ1-2; D remains ambiguous. Trimming stripped 0 bases from V and 6 bases from J, with 11 bases between. The V gene's germline CDR1 is SEHNR and CDR2 FQNEAQ (reference sequence). This CDR3 has 14 amino acids. CDR3 loop: CASSLAGSDHGYTF. The CDR3 DNA reads TGTGCCAGCAGCTTAGCTGGCAGCGACCATGGCTACACCTTC.

The gene calls are TRBV3-1 (or the pseudogene TRBV3-2) and TRBJ2-5, with 7 bases that match TRBD1. The CDR3 consists of 15 residues. Germline CDR1 reads LGHDT; CDR2 reads YNNKEL (reference sequence). V lost 2 bases, J lost 4 bases, and 7 bases stayed unmatched. This chain's CDR3 is CASSQRQGRPETQYF. CDR3 DNA: TGTGCCAGCAGCCAAAGACAGGGTCGTCCAGAGACCCAGTACTTC.

V and J are TRBV10-3 and TRBJ1-4; TRBD1 agrees at 8 bases. The CDR3 spans 13 residues. Germline V gene data show CDR1 as ENHRY and CDR2 as SYGVKD. After removal of 6 bases from V and 5 bases from J, the junction contained 2 bases not matched to a gene. CDR3 sequence: CAIRGDRNEKLFF. Written as DNA, the CDR3 is TGTGCCATCAGGGGGGACAGGAATGAAAAACTGTTTTTT.

The chain uses TRBV19 and TRBJ2-1; 11 bases are shared with TRBD2. The CDR3 contains 20 residues. V lost 3 bases to trimming and J lost 2 bases; unmatched junction nucleotides: 15. The germline CDR1 and CDR2 sequences are LNHDA and SQIVND (reference sequence). This chain's CDR3 is CASSMWASLAGEKPYNEQFF. The CDR3 DNA reads TGTGCCAGTAGTATGTGGGCCTCACTAGCGGGAGAGAAACCCTACAATGAGCAGTTCTTC.

V and J are TRBV7-7 and TRBJ2-1; D may be TRBD2 (5 bases). CDR1 is SSHAT, CDR2 FNYEAQ, per germline (reference sequence). V was cut by 1 base and J by 3 bases, with 7 bases left in between. This CDR3 has 14 amino acids. CDR3 DNA: TGTGCCAGCAGCTTAGACGGGATCTACAATGAGCAGTTCTTC. Translating gives CASSLDGIYNEQFF.